This entry lists 32 T cell receptor beta chains sequenced from one sample in a study of blood T cell repertoires in COVID-19. The method was immunoSEQ multiplex PCR; TCRdb's version includes in-frame clones alone and lacks a portion of them. The sample includes over 600,000 clones, 85% to 90% of them seen just once. Source material: peripheral blood. The receptors stem from a young woman with acute or convalescent COVID-19.

The J gene is TRBJ1-5, the V gene TRBV6-2 or TRBV6-3; TRBD1 aligns across 9 bases. The CDR3 runs to 19 residues. The V and J ends lost 2 bases and 4 bases, in that order; junction bases with no gene match: 15. CDR1 and CDR2 from the germline V gene are MNHEY and SVGEGT. Here the CDR3 reads CASSYDPGTGPSGNQPQHF. The CDR3 region has the DNA TGTGCCAGCAGTTACGACCCCGGGACAGGGCCCAGCGGGAATCAGCCCCAGCATTTT.

This chain joins TRBV6-5 and TRBJ1-5, with a possible D match to TRBD1 (5 bases). This CDR3 is 14 amino acids long. Trimming shortened V by 11 bases and J by 5 bases, and 19 bases separated the two germline ends. Germline CDR1 and CDR2: MNHEY and SVGAGI. The DNA of the CDR3 is TGTGCCGCCCGGGCGGGGGAGGAGTATCAGCCCCAGCATTTT. It specifies CAARAGEEYQPQHF.

This clone turned up a few times. The V gene is TRBV2, the J gene TRBJ2-1, with 10 bases that match TRBD1. The germline CDR1 and CDR2 sequences are SNHLY and FYNNEI. The CDR3 covers 12 residues. V lost 6 bases to trimming and J lost 8 bases; unmatched junction nucleotides: 1. The CDR3 protein is CASSGTGDEQFF. The DNA for the CDR3 is TGTGCCAGCAGCGGGACAGGGGATGAGCAGTTCTTC.

The chain carries TRBV7-9 and TRBJ1-2; 7 positions match TRBD1. The germline CDR1 and CDR2 sequences are SEHNR and FQNEAQ (reference sequence). Germline trimming cut 5 bases from V and 6 bases from J; bases unmatched to any gene: 6. The CDR3 consists of 13 residues. CDR3 residues: CASSRTQGDGYTF. The CDR3 coding sequence is TGTGCCAGCAGCCGTACCCAGGGGGATGGCTACACCTTC.

DNA of the CDR3: TGTGCCAGCAGCCCTCGCGGTCAGCCCCAGCATTTT. Residues: CASSPRGQPQHF. This chain uses TRBV3-1 (or the pseudogene TRBV3-2) with TRBJ1-5; the D is unclear. The V and J ends lost 4 bases and 6 bases respectively, with 7 bases between them. Germline CDR1 reads LGHDT; CDR2 reads YNNKEL (reference sequence). The CDR3 runs to 12 residues.

The chain is built from TRBV7-9 and TRBJ2-7; TRBD1 might be the D (6 bases). From germline, CDR1 is SEHNR and CDR2 FQNEAQ (reference sequence). Trimming pared 2 bases from V and 0 bases from J, leaving 11 bases between. CDR3 length: 15 amino acids. The CDR3 region is CASSLSRTVSYEQYF. The CDR3, as DNA: TGTGCCAGCAGCTTATCTAGGACAGTCTCCTACGAGCAGTACTTC.

V usage is TRBV6-5 and J usage is TRBJ1-1; TRBD1 agrees at 7 bases. Per the germline V gene, CDR1 is MNHEY and CDR2 is SVGAGI. V dropped 6 bases and J dropped 4; count of bases not matched to a gene: 14. The CDR3 consists of 16 residues. CDR3 in DNA: TGTGCCAGCAGATACCAGGGGGACCGATTTACCACTGAAGCTTTCTTT. It yields the protein CASRYQGDRFTTEAFF.

The V gene is TRBV7-9, the J gene TRBJ2-3; a weak D match, TRBD1 (6 bases). Germline loops: CDR1 SEHNR, CDR2 FQNEAQ (reference sequence). CDR3 length: 16 residues. V lost 6 bases and J 2 bases, leaving 18 bases between the germline ends. In DNA, the CDR3 is TGTGCCAGCAGTCGCCTCCCGACAGGACTCACAGATACGCAGTATTTT. Protein: CASSRLPTGLTDTQYF.

The V call is TRBV12-5, the J call TRBJ1-5; perhaps TRBD1 as D (5 bases). CDR1 LGHNT and CDR2 FRNRAP come from the germline V gene. The CDR3 has 14 residues. V was cut by 7 bases and J by 3 bases, with 13 bases left in between. CDR3 sequence: CASAKQGDNQPQHF. The CDR3 DNA reads as TGTGCTAGTGCTAAACAAGGGGACAATCAGCCCCAGCATTTT.

V and J are TRBV7-9 and TRBJ1-2; 7 bases are a match to TRBD1. Trimming removed 7 bases from V and 3 bases from J; junction bases left unmatched: 14. This CDR3 is built from 16 residues. Per germline, CDR1 SEHNR and CDR2 FQNEAQ (reference sequence). The CDR3 DNA follows: TGTGCCAGCACTCCAACCCTAGGGGGCAGGGACTATGGCTACACCTTC. It specifies CASTPTLGGRDYGYTF.

The sample holds a few counts of this clone. This rearrangement joins TRBV27 to TRBJ1-2; D perhaps matches TRBD1 (6 bases). Germline V gene sequence: CDR1 MNHEY, CDR2 SMNVEV (reference sequence). This CDR3 comprises 15 residues. Trimming cost V 3 bases and J 8 bases, with 19 bases left between them. The chain's CDR3 is CASSLKATGPGGYTF. The DNA for the CDR3 is TGTGCCAGCAGTTTGAAGGCAACAGGGCCGGGAGGCTACACCTTC.

The V gene is TRBV21-1, the J gene TRBJ1-6. TRBV21-1 is reported as a pseudogene. The CDR3 is 15 residues long. The CDR3 region has the DNA TGTGCCAGCAGTTCCCCAGGGACTAATAATTCACCCCTCCACTTT. This encodes CASSSPGTNNSPLHF.

V gene TRBV5-6 combines with J gene TRBJ1-4; D is possibly TRBD1 (6 bases). CDR1 is SGHDT and CDR2 is YYEEEE in the germline V gene. Deletions cut 1 base from V and 8 bases from J, with 18 bases between. The CDR3 runs 16 residues. The CDR3 coding sequence is TGTGCCAGCAGCTTGTCCGGGGGGGCCGGTTGGGAAAAACTGTTTTTT. This sequence encodes CASSLSGGAGWEKLFF.

This chain connects TRBV12-5 to TRBJ1-5; 10 bases match TRBD1. Unmatched junction bases numbered 4, after V lost 0 bases and J lost 2 bases. CDR1 is LGHNT, CDR2 FRNRAP, per germline. This CDR3 is built from 17 residues. The chain's CDR3 is CASGLVFGTGGNQPQHF. CDR3 nucleotide sequence: TGTGCTAGTGGTTTGGTATTTGGGACAGGGGGCAATCAGCCCCAGCATTTT.

The chain recombines TRBV9 with TRBJ1-3, with D possibly matching TRBD1 (6 bases). With 0 bases removed from V and 0 bases from J, the gap between germline ends came to 13 bases. The germline CDR1 and CDR2 sequences are SGDLS and YYNGEE. The CDR3 covers 17 residues. The CDR3 reads CASSVETGAHSGNTIYF. As DNA, the CDR3 is TGTGCCAGCAGCGTAGAGACAGGAGCTCACTCTGGAAACACCATATATTTT.

The chain joins TRBV19 to TRBJ2-7; 7 nucleotides match TRBD1. In germline, CDR1 is LNHDA, CDR2 SQIVND (reference sequence). The CDR3 spans 16 residues. The ends lost 6 bases at V and 2 bases at J; junction bases unmatched: 13. The CDR3 here is CASRANRGGGPYEQYF. DNA for the CDR3: TGTGCCAGTAGAGCCAACAGGGGCGGCGGACCCTACGAGCAGTACTTC.

This sequence joins TRBV18 and TRBJ1-2; D is unclear. The CDR3 has 16 amino acids. CDR1 and CDR2 (germline): KGHSH, LQKENI. Trimming stripped 6 bases from V and 4 bases from J, with 21 bases between. CDR3 amino acids: CASSFSSPAVLYGYTF. As DNA, the CDR3 is TGTGCCAGCTCTTTTTCCTCACCCGCGGTCCTCTATGGCTACACCTTC.

The CDR3 loop is CASSSVDRRGTEAFF. Here the CDR3 DNA reads TGCGCCAGCAGCTCGGTGGACAGGAGGGGGACTGAAGCTTTCTTT. The chain is built from TRBV5-1 and TRBJ1-1; 7 positions match TRBD1. Germline V gives CDR1 SGHRS, CDR2 YFSETQ. The CDR3 is 15 residues long. Germline trimming cut 3 bases from V and 5 bases from J; bases unmatched to any gene: 10.

The chain links TRBV9 to TRBJ2-2; D gene ambiguous. CDR1 and CDR2 (germline): SGDLS, YYNGEE. V lost 7 bases to trimming and J lost 2 bases, with 9 bases between them. This CDR3 contains 13 residues. CDR3 protein: CASGSGNTGELFF. The CDR3 nucleotides are TGTGCCAGCGGGTCAGGCAACACCGGGGAGCTGTTTTTT.

The chain couples TRBV28 to TRBJ1-2, with D possibly TRBD1 on 5 matching bases. From germline, CDR1 is MDHEN and CDR2 SYDVKM. The CDR3 has 13 amino acids. Trimming left V 4 bases short and J 4 bases short, with 10 bases between. The CDR3 sequence is CASSYQGAYGYTF. The CDR3 nucleotides are TGTGCCAGCAGTTACCAAGGGGCCTATGGCTACACCTTC.

The J gene is TRBJ2-3, the V gene TRBV12-5; no clear D gene. The length of the CDR3 is 14 residues. Germline CDR1 LGHNT, CDR2 FRNRAP. Trimming took off 0 bases at V and 2 bases at J, with 6 bases between the two ends. The CDR3 DNA is TGTGCTAGTGGTTTGGTTGTGGCCACAGATACGCAGTATTTT. Protein product: CASGLVVATDTQYF. The full variable domain, rest sourced from reference TRBV12-5 and TRBJ2-3, is DARVTQTPRHKVTEMGQEVTMRCQPILGHNTVFWYRQTMMQGLELLAYFRNRAPLDDSGMPKDRFSAEMPDATLATLKIQPSEPRDSAVYFCASGLVVATDTQYFGPGTRLTVL.

The chain joins TRBV19 to TRBJ1-2; D not resolved. Germline lookup yields CDR1 LNHDA and CDR2 SQIVND (reference sequence). V was trimmed by 4 bases and J by 6 bases, leaving 12 bases between them. This CDR3 has 13 residues. The CDR3: CASSTWTVDGYTF. The CDR3 region has the DNA TGTGCCAGTAGTACCTGGACTGTGGATGGCTACACCTTC.

The genes are TRBV6-2 or TRBV6-3 and TRBJ2-3; 8 bases agree with TRBD2. The CDR3 loop spans 18 amino acids. V was pared by 0 bases and J by 4 bases, with 12 bases of the junction left unmatched. Germline values: CDR1 MNHEY, CDR2 SVGEGT. The CDR3 region is CASSYSLRAGGAADTQYF. In nucleotides, the CDR3 is TGTGCCAGCAGTTACTCTTTACGGGCCGGGGGGGCGGCAGATACGCAGTATTTT.

Regarding this clone: The same CDR3 can be traced to other DNA sequences in this sample. This chain links TRBV7-3 with TRBJ2-7, with a possible D match to TRBD2 (6 bases). This CDR3 is 14 amino acids long. CDR1 and CDR2 from the germline V gene are SGHTA and FQGTGA. Trimming took 2 bases from V and 2 from J, leaving 10 bases between them. This CDR3 reads CASSLGGAAYEQYF. The CDR3 nucleotides are TGTGCCAGCAGCTTAGGAGGGGCTGCCTACGAGCAGTACTTC.

The chain joins TRBV3-1 (or the pseudogene TRBV3-2) to TRBJ1-1, with D possibly matching TRBD1 (5 bases). Per germline, CDR1 LGHDT and CDR2 YNNKEL (reference sequence). The CDR3 totals 16 residues. Trimming removed 0 bases from V and 2 bases from J, with 13 bases in between. The CDR3 here is CASSQDLRQGNTEAFF. The CDR3, as DNA: TGTGCCAGCAGCCAAGACCTCAGGCAGGGTAACACTGAAGCTTTCTTT.

V is TRBV5-3 and J is TRBJ1-1; weak D call: TRBD1 (6 bases). TRBV5-3 counts as an open reading frame of uncertain function. V was pared by 5 bases and J by 0 bases, with 14 bases between. The CDR3 runs 15 residues. The CDR3 DNA reads TGTGCCAGAAGTTTTACCGGGACAATGAACACTGAAGCTTTCTTT. Translation gives CARSFTGTMNTEAFF.

J is TRBJ2-7 and V is TRBV7-9; 9 bases agree with TRBD1. With V trimmed by 3 bases and J by 5 bases, 8 bases remained unmatched. Per the germline V gene, CDR1 is SEHNR and CDR2 is FQNEAQ (reference sequence). The CDR3 has 15 amino acids. The CDR3 DNA is TGTGCCAGCAGCTTTGGGACAGGGTTCGGGAACGAGCAGTACTTC. Amino acids: CASSFGTGFGNEQYF.

V usage is TRBV14 and J usage is TRBJ2-7; 8 bases agree with TRBD1. The CDR3 consists of 15 residues. CDR1 and CDR2 (germline): SGHDN, FVKESK. V trimming: 1 base; J trimming: 4 bases; junction bases outside the gene matches: 6. The chain's CDR3 is CASSQGQGIYYEQYF. CDR3 nucleotides: TGTGCCAGCAGCCAAGGACAGGGGATTTATTACGAGCAGTACTTC. Variable domain in full (rest from reference TRBV14 and TRBJ2-7): EAGVTQFPSHSVIEKGQTVTLRCDPISGHDNLYWYRRVMGKEIKFLLHFVKESKQDESGMPNNRFLAERTGGTYSTLKVQPAELEDSGVYFCASSQGQGIYYEQYFGPGTRLTVT.

The J gene is TRBJ2-3, the V gene TRBV5-6; D is unresolved. CDR1 is SGHDT, CDR2 YYEEEE, per germline. Deletions cut 1 base from V and 3 bases from J, with 12 bases between. The CDR3 consists of 15 residues. The CDR3 coding sequence is TGTGCCAGCAGCTTGAAGAAGCGACTGACAGATACGCAGTATTTT. This translates into CASSLKKRLTDTQYF.

This chain links TRBV7-9 with TRBJ2-7; D is uncertain. The CDR3 length is 12 residues. V dropped 5 bases and J dropped 2 bases, with 7 bases sitting between them. The germline V gene has CDR1 SEHNR and CDR2 FQNEAQ (reference sequence). The CDR3 sequence is CASSPRAYEQYF. Here the CDR3 DNA reads TGTGCCAGCAGCCCTCGGGCCTACGAGCAGTACTTC.

The chain recombines TRBV18 with TRBJ1-2, with no clear D. Looked up from germline, CDR1 is KGHSH and CDR2 is LQKENI. The V gene lost 3 bases and the J gene lost 7 bases, with 18 bases spanning the gap. The CDR3 extends over 15 amino acids. The CDR3 bases are TGTGCCAGCTCACCCCCGGGGATAGGGTTCGCTGGCTACACCTTC. The encoded protein is CASSPPGIGFAGYTF.

This clone showed up just once. The chain has TRBV4-1 and TRBJ2-7; 7 bases line up with TRBD2. Germline V gives CDR1 MGHRA, CDR2 YSYEKL. The CDR3 is made up of 15 amino acids. V lost 5 bases, J lost 4 bases, and 11 bases stayed unmatched. CDR3 protein: CASSTYPAGFYEQYF. The CDR3 bases are TGCGCCAGCAGCACTTACCCAGCGGGGTTTTACGAGCAGTACTTC.